This passage covers 13 T cell receptor beta chains from one sample sequenced in a study of neurological immune-mediated disorders. TCRdb reprocessed the 5' RACE reads via MiXCR and lists one record per CDR3 protein. Among about 120,000 distinct CDR3 sequences, around 3% were seen once, and the ten largest hold about 1.2%. The sample was PBMCs. Source of these receptors: a woman in her twenties or thirties with multiple sclerosis.

This clonotype was recorded at least ten times. The genes are TRBV2 and TRBJ1-4, with D perhaps TRBD1 (5 bases). V was shortened by 6 bases and J by 6 bases, with 17 bases between the two germline ends. Per germline, CDR1 SNHLY and CDR2 FYNNEI. This CDR3 region has 15 residues. DNA for the CDR3: TGTGCCAGCAGGGAAACGACAGCCCCTTATGAAAAACTGTTTTTT. As protein: CASRETTAPYEKLFF.

This clonotype has ten or more counts. This chain uses TRBV12-3 or TRBV12-4 with TRBJ1-1, with D perhaps matching TRBD1 (5 bases). V dropped 3 bases and J dropped 8 bases, with 10 bases sitting between them. CDR3 length equals 12 residues. In DNA form, the CDR3 reads TGTGCCAGCAGTTTTTCAAAGGGGGAAGCTTTCTTT. The encoded protein is CASSFSKGEAFF.

This clonotype was seen at least ten times. The rearrangement links TRBV2 to TRBJ1-3; no definite D call. This CDR3 has 12 amino acids. Trimming removed 3 bases at V and 4 bases at J, with 4 bases between. Germline loops: CDR1 SNHLY, CDR2 FYNNEI. CDR3 region: CASSDDGNTIYF. DNA of the CDR3: TGTGCCAGCAGTGACGACGGAAACACCATATATTTT.

This clonotype was counted at least ten times. The V gene is TRBV20-1, the J gene TRBJ2-1; maybe TRBD1 (6 bases). Between the trimmed V and J ends, which lost 4 bases and 6 bases, there was a span of 22 bases. CDR3 size: 16 residues. The V gene's germline CDR1 is DFQATT and CDR2 SNEGSKA (reference sequence). The CDR3 nucleotides are TGCAGTGCTAACCCCCGGGACACGCCATTCTTCAATGAGCAGTTCTTC. Translating gives CSANPRDTPFFNEQFF.

This clonotype was seen repeatedly, ten times or more. J is TRBJ2-1 and V is TRBV5-1; 10 bases are shared with TRBD1. Germline V lookup: CDR1 SGHRS, CDR2 YFSETQ. This CDR3 comprises 15 residues. Losses at the gene ends were 5 bases for V and 3 bases for J; bases not matched to a gene: 5. CDR3 sequence reads: CASRETGGGYNEQFF. DNA for the CDR3: TGCGCCAGCAGGGAGACAGGGGGCGGCTACAATGAGCAGTTCTTC.

This clonotype was seen at least ten times. The genes are TRBV11-2 and TRBJ2-5, with D possibly matching TRBD1 (5 bases). Germline loops: CDR1 SGHAT, CDR2 FQNNGV. The V gene lost 2 bases and the J gene lost 5 bases, with 12 bases spanning the gap. CDR3 length: 14 residues. The DNA for the CDR3 is TGTGCCAGCAGCTTACCTGACAGTTGGGAGACCCAGTACTTC. It encodes CASSLPDSWETQYF. Looking up the rest from reference TRBV11-2 and TRBJ2-5 gives the full variable domain: EAGVAQSPRYKIIEKRQSVAFWCNPISGHATLYWYQQILGQGPKLLIQFQNNGVVDDSQLPKDRFSAERLKGVDSTLKIQPAKLEDSAVYLCASSLPDSWETQYFGPGTRLLVL.

At least ten counts were recorded for this clonotype. The chain carries TRBV18 and TRBJ2-1, with D perhaps matching TRBD2 (6 bases). Per germline, CDR1 KGHSH and CDR2 LQKENI. Trimming stripped 3 bases from V and 3 bases from J, with 12 bases between. The CDR3 is 15 amino acids. The CDR3 DNA follows: TGTGCCAGCTCACCTACAGCGGAGGGCTACAATGAGCAGTTCTTC. Its protein is CASSPTAEGYNEQFF.

This clonotype came up many times. V is TRBV5-1 and J is TRBJ1-1; D ambiguous. CDR1 is SGHRS, CDR2 YFSETQ, per germline. The length of the CDR3 is 14 residues. Trimming took 4 bases from V and 1 from J, leaving 11 bases between them. CDR3 protein: CASSPLQPNTEAFF. CDR3 sequence (DNA): TGCGCCAGCAGCCCGCTACAGCCGAACACTGAAGCTTTCTTT.

This clonotype was counted many times. V and J are TRBV5-5 and TRBJ2-1; unclear D gene. The CDR3 is made up of 13 amino acids. Deletions cut 0 bases from V and 9 bases from J, with 10 bases between. Looked up from germline, CDR1 is SGHKS and CDR2 is YYEKEE (reference sequence). CDR3 in amino acids: CASSLEGSGEQFF. CDR3 sequence (DNA): TGTGCCAGCAGCTTGGAGGGAAGTGGTGAGCAGTTCTTC.

This clonotype showed up many times. This chain joins TRBV20-1 and TRBJ2-7; 12 positions agree with TRBD2. The ends lost 1 base at V and 0 bases at J; junction bases unmatched: 4. Germline CDR1 DFQATT, CDR2 SNEGSKA (reference sequence). There are 16 residues in the CDR3. The CDR3 coding sequence is TGCAGTGCTAGAGGCGGACTAGCGGGGTCCTCCTACGAGCAGTACTTC. It translates to CSARGGLAGSSYEQYF.

The V and J genes are TRBV20-1 and TRBJ2-1, with D uncertain. Germline CDR1 DFQATT, CDR2 SNEGSKA (reference sequence). This CDR3 is built from 13 residues. CDR3 nucleotides: TGCGTCTGTAATTCGGATGGCCACAATGAGCAGTTCTTC. Amino acid sequence: CVCNSDGHNEQFF.

This clonotype has ten or more counts. CDR3 DNA: TGCGCCAGCAGCAAGGGACTAGCTGACGATGAGCAGTTCTTC. Residues: CASSKGLADDEQFF. The V and J genes are TRBV5-1 and TRBJ2-1; TRBD2 aligns across 9 bases. The CDR3 extends over 14 amino acids. V gave up 4 bases and J gave up 8 bases; unmatched junction bases: 7. Per germline, CDR1 SGHRS and CDR2 YFSETQ.

This clonotype was recorded many times. The chain combines TRBV29-1 with TRBJ2-7; D might be TRBD1 (6 bases). This CDR3 has 14 residues. V was shortened by 6 bases and J by 2 bases, with 17 bases between the two germline ends. The germline V gene has CDR1 SQVTM and CDR2 ANQGSEA. CDR3 DNA sequence: TGCAGCGTGCGAGGACAGCTGAACACCTACGAGCAGTACTTC. Protein product: CSVRGQLNTYEQYF.